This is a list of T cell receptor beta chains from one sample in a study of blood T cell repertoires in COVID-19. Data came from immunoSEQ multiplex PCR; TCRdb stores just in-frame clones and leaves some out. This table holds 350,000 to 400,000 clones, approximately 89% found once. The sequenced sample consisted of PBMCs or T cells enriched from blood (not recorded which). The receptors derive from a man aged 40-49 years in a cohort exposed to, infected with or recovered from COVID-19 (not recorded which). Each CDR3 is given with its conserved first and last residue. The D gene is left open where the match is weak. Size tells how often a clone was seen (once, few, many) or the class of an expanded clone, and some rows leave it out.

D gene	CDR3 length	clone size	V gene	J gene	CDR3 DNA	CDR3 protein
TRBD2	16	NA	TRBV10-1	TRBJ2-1	TGCGCCAGCAGTGAAACTAGCGGGAGACCTAACAATGAGCAGTTCTTC	CASSETSGRPNNEQFF
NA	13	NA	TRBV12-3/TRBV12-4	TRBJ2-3	TGTGCCAGCCTATCCCAGGGCCCAGATACGCAGTATTTT	CASLSQGPDTQYF
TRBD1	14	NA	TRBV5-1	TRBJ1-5	TGCGCCAGCAGCAAGACAGGGGACAATCAGCCCCAGCATTTT	CASSKTGDNQPQHF
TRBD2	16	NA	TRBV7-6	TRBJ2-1	TGTGCCAGCAGCTTAGTAAGCGGGAGAAACTACAATGAGCAGTTCTTC	CASSLVSGRNYNEQFF
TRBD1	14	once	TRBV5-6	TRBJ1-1	TGTGCCAGCAGCATGACAGGGGGCGGCGATGGAGCTTTCTTT	CASSMTGGGDGAFF
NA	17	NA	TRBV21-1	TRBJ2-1	TGTGCCAGCAGCTATCGGACTAGCGGGAGCTCCTACAATGAGCAGTTCTTC	CASSYRTSGSSYNEQFF
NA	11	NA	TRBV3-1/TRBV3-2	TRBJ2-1	TGTGCCAGCAGCGAGGCCAGTGAGCAGTTCTTC	CASSEASEQFF
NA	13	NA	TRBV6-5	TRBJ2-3	TGTGCCAGCAGGAGCCCGAGCACAGATACGCAGTATTTT	CASRSPSTDTQYF
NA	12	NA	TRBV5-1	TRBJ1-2	TGCGCCAGCACTGGACAGAACTATGGCTACACCTTC	CASTGQNYGYTF
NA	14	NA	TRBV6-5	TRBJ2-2	TGTGCCAGCAGGAGAACCACGAACACCGGGGAGCTGTTTTTT	CASRRTTNTGELFF
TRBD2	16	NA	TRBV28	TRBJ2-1	TGTGCCAGCAGTACTGCTAGCGGGAGGTCCTACAATGAGCAGTTCTTC	CASSTASGRSYNEQFF
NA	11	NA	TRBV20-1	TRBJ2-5	TGCAGTGCTATTTCGGCGGCGACCCAGTACTTC	CSAISAATQYF
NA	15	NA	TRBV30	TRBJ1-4	TGTGCCTGGAGTGATGGACAGAGGGCCAATGAAAAACTGTTTTTT	CAWSDGQRANEKLFF
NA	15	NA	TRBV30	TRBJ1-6	TGTGCCTGGAGCTCGGGGGGGGGATATAATTCACCCCTCCACTTT	CAWSSGGGYNSPLHF
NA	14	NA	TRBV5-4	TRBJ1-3	TGTGCCAGCAGCCCGACAGGCTCTGGAAACACCATATATTTT	CASSPTGSGNTIYF
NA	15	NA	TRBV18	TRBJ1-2	TGTGCCAGCTCACCATTTCTACCGGAGGACTATGGCTACACCTTC	CASSPFLPEDYGYTF
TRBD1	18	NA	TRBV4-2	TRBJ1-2	TGTGCCAGCAGCCAAGAGGCTTCGACAGGGGGCGAAAACTATGGCTACACCTTC	CASSQEASTGGENYGYTF
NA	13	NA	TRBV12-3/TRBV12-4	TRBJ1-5	TGTGCCAGCAGGAGGGAATTGGGTCAGCCCCAGCATTTT	CASRRELGQPQHF
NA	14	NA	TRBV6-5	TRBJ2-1	TGTGCCAGCAGCCGTGACATTGGGTACAATGAGCAGTTCTTC	CASSRDIGYNEQFF
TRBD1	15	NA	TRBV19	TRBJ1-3	TGTGCCAGTAGTATCCGCAGGGGGTCTGGAAACACCATATATTTT	CASSIRRGSGNTIYF
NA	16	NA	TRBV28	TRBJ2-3	TGTGCCAGCAGTTCCCCCGGCAGCGCGTCCCCAGATACGCAGTATTTT	CASSSPGSASPDTQYF
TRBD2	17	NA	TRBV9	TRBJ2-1	TGTGCCAGCAGCGCTCTCCCTTCTAGCGGACCCTACAATGAGCAGTTCTTC	CASSALPSSGPYNEQFF
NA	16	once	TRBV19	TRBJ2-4	TGTGCCAGTAGTATGAGACAGGGAGGTACGGAAAACATTCAGTACTTC	CASSMRQGGTENIQYF
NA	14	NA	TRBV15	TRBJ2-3	TGTGCCACCAGCCCCGTCTTTGCGGGAGATACGCAGTATTTT	CATSPVFAGDTQYF
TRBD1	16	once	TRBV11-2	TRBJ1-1	TGTGCCAGCAGCTCGGGGGACAGGAGACAAGGGCCTGCTGCTTTCTTT	CASSSGDRRQGPAAFF
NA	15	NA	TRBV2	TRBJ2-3	TGTGCCAGCAGTGATGAAGCAGGAGGGACAGATACGCAGTATTTT	CASSDEAGGTDTQYF
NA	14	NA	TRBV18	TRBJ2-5	TGTGCCAGCTCACCGAAAGGGACACCGGAGACCCAGTACTTC	CASSPKGTPETQYF
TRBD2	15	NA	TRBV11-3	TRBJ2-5	TGTGCCAGCAGCCCAGCAGCGGGGAGGCAAGAGACCCAGTACTTC	CASSPAAGRQETQYF
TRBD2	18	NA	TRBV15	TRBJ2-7	TGTGCCACCAGCGCCCAGACCCTACAAGCGGGAGTTATCCACGAGCAGTACTTC	CATSAQTLQAGVIHEQYF
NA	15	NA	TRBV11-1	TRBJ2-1	TGTGCCAGCAGCTTCCGATGGCAGGGAAACAATGAGCAGTTCTTC	CASSFRWQGNNEQFF
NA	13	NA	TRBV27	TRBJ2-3	TGTGCCAGCCTTGCGTCAGGGGGGGATACGCAGTATTTT	CASLASGGDTQYF
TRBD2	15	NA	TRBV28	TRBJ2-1	TGTGCCAGCAGTTCCCCCGCGGGGGGAAACAATGAGCAGTTCTTC	CASSSPAGGNNEQFF
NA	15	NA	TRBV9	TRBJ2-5	TGTGCCAGCAGCGTAGGGACGGAGGGGTTGGAGACCCAGTACTTC	CASSVGTEGLETQYF
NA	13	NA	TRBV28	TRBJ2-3	TGTGCCAGCAGTGGCGGGAGCACAGATACGCAGTATTTT	CASSGGSTDTQYF
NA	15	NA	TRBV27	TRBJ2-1	TGTGCCAGCAGTACCCCCGGGACATCGAACAATGAGCAGTTCTTC	CASSTPGTSNNEQFF
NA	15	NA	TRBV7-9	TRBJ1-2	TGTGCCAGCAGCTTGGGAGCAGAGATCATCAGCCGCTACACCTTC	CASSLGAEIISRYTF
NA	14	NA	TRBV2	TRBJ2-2	TGTGCCAGCAGTGAGACACTGAACACCGGGGAGCTGTTTTTT	CASSETLNTGELFF
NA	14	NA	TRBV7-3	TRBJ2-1	TGTGCCAGCAGCTTAACTAGCGGTTACAATGAGCAGTTCTTC	CASSLTSGYNEQFF
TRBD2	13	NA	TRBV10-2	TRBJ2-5	TGCGCCACCGGGACTAGCGGGATTGAGACCCAGTACTTC	CATGTSGIETQYF
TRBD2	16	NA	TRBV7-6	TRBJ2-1	TGTGCCAGCAGCTTAAATTCGGCTAGCGGCTACAATGAGCAGTTCTTC	CASSLNSASGYNEQFF
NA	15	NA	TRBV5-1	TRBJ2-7	TGCGCCAGCAAACCAATAGCGGATAGCTCCTACGAGCAGTACTTC	CASKPIADSSYEQYF
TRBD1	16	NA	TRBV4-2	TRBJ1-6	TGTGCCAGCAGCCAGCGACAGGGAAGGGATAATTCACCCCTCCACTTT	CASSQRQGRDNSPLHF
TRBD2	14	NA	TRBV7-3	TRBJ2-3	TGTGCCAGCAGCTTAGGGGGAGGGGTAGATACGCAGTATTTT	CASSLGGGVDTQYF
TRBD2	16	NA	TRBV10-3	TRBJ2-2	TGTGCCATCAGTGATAGTAAGCTAGCGGGAGCTGGGGAGCTGTTTTTT	CAISDSKLAGAGELFF
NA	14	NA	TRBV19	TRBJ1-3	TGTGCCAGTACTACCAGGTTCTCTGGAAACACCATATATTTT	CASTTRFSGNTIYF
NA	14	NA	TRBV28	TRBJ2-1	TGTGCCAGCAGTTCACTCCCTACCTACAATGAGCAGTTCTTC	CASSSLPTYNEQFF
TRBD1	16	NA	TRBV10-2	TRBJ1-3	TGCGCCAGCAGTGACCCAGGGGGTCTCTCTGGAAACACCATATATTTT	CASSDPGGLSGNTIYF
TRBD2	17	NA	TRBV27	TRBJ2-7	TGTGCCAGCAGTCCGTTTAGCGGGAGGGCCCTCGGGTACGAGCAGTACTTC	CASSPFSGRALGYEQYF